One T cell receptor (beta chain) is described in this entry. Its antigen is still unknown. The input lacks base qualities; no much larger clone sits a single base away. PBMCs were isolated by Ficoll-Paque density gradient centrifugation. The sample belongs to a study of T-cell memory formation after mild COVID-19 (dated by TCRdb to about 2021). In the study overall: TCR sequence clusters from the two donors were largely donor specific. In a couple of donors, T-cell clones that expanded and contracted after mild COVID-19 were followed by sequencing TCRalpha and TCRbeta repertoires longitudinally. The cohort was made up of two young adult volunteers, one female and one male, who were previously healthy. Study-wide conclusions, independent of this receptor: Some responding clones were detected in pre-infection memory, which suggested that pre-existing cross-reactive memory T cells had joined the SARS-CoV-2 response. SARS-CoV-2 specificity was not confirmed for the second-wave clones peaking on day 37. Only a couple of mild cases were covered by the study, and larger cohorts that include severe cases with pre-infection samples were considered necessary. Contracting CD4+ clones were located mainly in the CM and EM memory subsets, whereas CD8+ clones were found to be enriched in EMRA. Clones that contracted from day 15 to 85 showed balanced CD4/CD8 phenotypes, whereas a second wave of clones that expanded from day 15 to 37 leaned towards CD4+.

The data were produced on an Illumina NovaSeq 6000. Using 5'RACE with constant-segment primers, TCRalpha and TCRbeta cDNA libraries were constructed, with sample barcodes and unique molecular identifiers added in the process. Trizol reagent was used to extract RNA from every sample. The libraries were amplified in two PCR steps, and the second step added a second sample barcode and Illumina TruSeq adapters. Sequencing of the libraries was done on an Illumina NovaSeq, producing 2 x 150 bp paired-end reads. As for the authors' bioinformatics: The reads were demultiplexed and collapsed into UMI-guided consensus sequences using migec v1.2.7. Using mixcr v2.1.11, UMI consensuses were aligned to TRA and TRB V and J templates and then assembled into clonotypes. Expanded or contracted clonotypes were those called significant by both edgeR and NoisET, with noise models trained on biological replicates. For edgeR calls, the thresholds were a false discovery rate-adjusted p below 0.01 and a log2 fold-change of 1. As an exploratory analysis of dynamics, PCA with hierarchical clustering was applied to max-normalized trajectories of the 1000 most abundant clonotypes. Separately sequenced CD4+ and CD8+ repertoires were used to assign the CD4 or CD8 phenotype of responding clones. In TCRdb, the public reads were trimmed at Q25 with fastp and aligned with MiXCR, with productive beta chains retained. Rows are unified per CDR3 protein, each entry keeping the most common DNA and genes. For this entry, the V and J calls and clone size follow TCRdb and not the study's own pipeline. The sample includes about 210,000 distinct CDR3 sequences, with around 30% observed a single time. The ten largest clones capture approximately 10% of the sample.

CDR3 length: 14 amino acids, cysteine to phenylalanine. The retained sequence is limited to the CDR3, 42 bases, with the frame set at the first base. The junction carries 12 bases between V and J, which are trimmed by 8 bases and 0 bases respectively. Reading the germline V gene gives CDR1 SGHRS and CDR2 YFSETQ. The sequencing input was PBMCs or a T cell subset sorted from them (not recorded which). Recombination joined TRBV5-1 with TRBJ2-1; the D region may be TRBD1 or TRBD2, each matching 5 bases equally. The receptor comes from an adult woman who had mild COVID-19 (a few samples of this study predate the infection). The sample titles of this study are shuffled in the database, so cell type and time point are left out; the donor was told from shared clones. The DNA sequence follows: TGCGCCAGTGGGACGGCTAGCTCCTACAATGAGCAGTTCTTC. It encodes CASGTASSYNEQFF. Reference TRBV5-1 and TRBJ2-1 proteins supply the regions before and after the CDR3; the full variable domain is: KAGVTQTPRYLIKTRGQQVTLSCSPISGHRSVSWYQQTPGQGLQFLFEYFSETQRNKGNFPGRFSGRQFSNSRSEMNVSTLELGDSALYLCASGTASSYNEQFFGPGTRLTVL.